The TCR beta chain under discussion was sequenced for a study of cytomegalovirus exposure and HLA in healthy donors. Regarding the study as a whole: Some V segments, TRBV6-2 and TRBV6-3 among them, were indistinguishable and were therefore excluded. Later, an analysis showed that TCR beta chains associated with HLA were more clonally expanded than others that were equally common. Per published reports, the classifier diagnosed cytomegalovirus status with high specificity and sensitivity.

The PCR used 60 Vbeta and 13 Jbeta primers. Some clones are missing from TCRdb's copy, which holds only in-frame ones; the method was immunoSEQ multiplex PCR. Here the sample spans approximately 170,000 clones, approximately 83% being singletons. Notes on this clone: Its target is not known.

The germline V gene encodes CDR1 SEHNR and CDR2 FQNEAQ (reference sequence). The ends lost 2 bases at V and 6 bases at J; junction bases unmatched: 3. The CDR3 covers 15 residues. The chain couples TRBV7-9 to TRBJ1-6; 8 bases match TRBD1. What was sequenced was PBMCs. The clonotype comes from a boy aged 2-15 years in good health and CMV-seronegative. This CDR3 is CASSLQGALNSPLHF. In DNA form, the CDR3 reads TGTGCCAGCAGCTTACAGGGGGCGCTTAATTCACCCCTCCACTTT.